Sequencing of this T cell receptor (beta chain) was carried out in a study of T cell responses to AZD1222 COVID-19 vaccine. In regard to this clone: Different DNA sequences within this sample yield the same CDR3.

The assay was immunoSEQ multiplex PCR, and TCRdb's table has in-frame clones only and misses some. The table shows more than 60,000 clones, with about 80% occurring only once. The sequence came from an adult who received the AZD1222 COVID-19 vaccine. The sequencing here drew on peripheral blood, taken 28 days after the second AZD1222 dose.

CDR3 nucleotide sequence: TGTGCCAGCAGTCCGACAGGGGTTCGCACTGAAGCTTTCTTT. This codes for CASSPTGVRTEAFF. V is TRBV28 and J is TRBJ1-1; 8 bases align to TRBD1. There are 14 residues in the CDR3. After removal of 5 bases from V and 4 bases from J, the junction contained 6 bases not matched to a gene. CDR1 is MDHEN, CDR2 SYDVKM, per germline.